The 4 T cell receptor beta chains presented below share a single source sample, sequenced in a study of cytomegalovirus exposure and HLA in healthy donors. 60 Vbeta and 13 Jbeta primers were used in PCR. Clones were sequenced by immunoSEQ multiplex PCR, and TCRdb holds only the in-frame ones, with some missing. Here the sample spans around 250,000 clones, 75% to 85% being singletons. The sample comprised PBMCs. Every receptor here comes from a woman in her fifties or sixties in good health and CMV-seropositive.

This chain links TRBV2 with TRBJ1-5; D call uncertain. The germline V gene has CDR1 SNHLY and CDR2 FYNNEI. Trimming stripped 8 bases from V and 7 bases from J, with 15 bases between. The CDR3 runs to 13 residues. The DNA for the CDR3 is TGTGCCAGCGGAAGGTCACTAGAACAGCCCCAGCATTTT. Its protein is CASGRSLEQPQHF.

This clone has a single count. This rearrangement joins TRBV19 to TRBJ1-3; a possible D gene is TRBD1 (6 bases). CDR1 LNHDA and CDR2 SQIVND come from the germline V gene (reference sequence). There are 15 residues in the CDR3. Trimming removed 4 bases from V and 0 bases from J, with 10 bases in between. As DNA, the CDR3 is TGTGCCAGTAGTAAAATGGGACACTCTGGAAACACCATATATTTT. Translation: CASSKMGHSGNTIYF.

The gene calls are TRBV19 and TRBJ2-5; 9 positions match TRBD2. Germline CDR1 is LNHDA and CDR2 is SQIVND (reference sequence). V was clipped by 7 bases and J by 5 bases; unmatched bases: 11. The CDR3 covers 15 residues. The CDR3 reads CASKVQAGGFETQYF. The DNA of the CDR3 is TGTGCCAGTAAGGTCCAGGCGGGAGGGTTTGAGACCCAGTACTTC.

This chain links TRBV13 with TRBJ2-1, with 13 bases aligning to TRBD2. The CDR3 has 18 residues. Germline CDR1 reads PRHDT; CDR2 reads FYEKMQ (reference sequence). V gave up 5 bases and J gave up 7 bases; unmatched junction bases: 14. The CDR3 spells CASSPRLAGGRFSNEQFF. CDR3 in DNA: TGTGCCAGCAGCCCTCGACTAGCGGGAGGCCGGTTCTCAAATGAGCAGTTCTTC.